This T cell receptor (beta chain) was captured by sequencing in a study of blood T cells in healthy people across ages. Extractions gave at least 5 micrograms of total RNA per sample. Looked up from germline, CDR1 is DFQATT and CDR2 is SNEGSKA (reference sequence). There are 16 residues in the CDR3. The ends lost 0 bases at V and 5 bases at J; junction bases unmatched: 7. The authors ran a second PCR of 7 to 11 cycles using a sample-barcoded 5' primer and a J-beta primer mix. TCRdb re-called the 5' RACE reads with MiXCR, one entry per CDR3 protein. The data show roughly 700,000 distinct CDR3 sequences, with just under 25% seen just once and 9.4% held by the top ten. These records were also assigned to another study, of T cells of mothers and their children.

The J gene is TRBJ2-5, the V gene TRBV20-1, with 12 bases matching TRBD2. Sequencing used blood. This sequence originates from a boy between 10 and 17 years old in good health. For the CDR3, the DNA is TGCAGTGCTAGAGATTGGCTAGCGGGGGGGCCTGAGACCCAGTACTTC. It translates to CSARDWLAGGPETQYF.